This TCR beta chain emerged from a study of cytomegalovirus exposure and HLA in healthy donors (TCRdb year 2017). General notes on the study: An earlier analysis of approximately 590 of the donors reported more than 250 Gb of sequence data and 117 million unique TCR beta sequences from about 179 million T cells. Because of strong linkage in the cohort, roughly five DR-DQ haplotypes were treated as single units for association and clustering. The number of typed donors differed by locus: roughly 629-630 for A, B, C, DRB1 and DQB1; about 520 for DQA1; around 610 for DPA1; and some 470 for DPB1. HLA typing included class I and class II loci at four-digit resolution. Along with the approximately 670-subject first cohort, a separate validation cohort of over 90 different subjects was used. A later genetic analysis used genome-wide SNP genotypes for about three fifths of the 666 donors, treating that subset as a discovery cohort. Of the roughly 430 genotyped donors, approximately 83% fell in the genetic ancestry cluster associated with self-reported Caucasian donors. Rather than drawing on any new phenotypic data, the later analysis identified candidate immune exposures from TCR beta sequences and the way those sequences occurred across donors. An early release that covered about 640 HLA-typed donors contained about 300 gigabases of sequencing data and tens of millions of unique TCR sequences. To study patterns of TCR occurrence, a later analysis re-analyzed previously published TCR beta repertoires from just over 650 donors and added high-resolution HLA genotyping. Donor age, sex, ethnicity and CMV serostatus were compiled alongside the repertoire data. To predict cytomegalovirus infection status, the study combined high-throughput TCR immunosequencing, statistical association of individual TCRs with disease status, and machine learning. Every discovery cohort repertoire had been produced on one sequencing platform. The study profiled the T cell repertoires of about 640 subjects by immunosequencing and related them to cytomegalovirus serostatus. Among about 400 genotyped donors of the cohort, an average of around 240,000 unique TCR beta nucleotide sequences was sequenced per donor, of which roughly 17% were non-productive. The study aimed to test whether signatures of past pathogen exposure could be identified by cataloging public T cell receptors. To decide whether each TCR beta V gene segment behaved as functional or pseudogenic, an earlier analysis of several hundred of the donors relied on high-throughput TCR beta sequencing. What the research found in general, with its limitations: In a later analysis, TCR association rates were found to vary across HLA loci, with the most associated TCRs seen for DRB1 alleles and the fewest for HLA-C alleles. Immune exposure information for the cohort was limited to CMV serostatus. Linkage disequilibrium might explain the correlated functional status among segregating V segments, but an unknown experimental factor could not be excluded. When HLA alleles, especially DR and DQ, strongly co-occurred, attributing TCR associations to individual alleles was difficult. At a false discovery rate of 0.05, a later analysis linked 16,000 or so TCR beta sequences to specific HLA alleles. Some IMGT-functional V segments, including TRBV6-2 and TRBV6-3, could not be told apart with the 87-base-pair reads, so those segments were excluded. A further reported finding was that TCR beta sequences accurately predicted the HLA-A and HLA-B alleles for most subjects in the first cohort. The cohort was sequenced for TCR beta chains only, and without alpha or paired-chain data the features that could be detected were limited. HLA typing was unavailable for some donors at each locus, so association tests used only the typed subset. Compared with equally common non-associated chains, HLA-associated TCR beta chains in a later analysis were more clonally expanded and had lower generation probabilities. A total of 150 to 200 TCR beta chains were listed by the study as associated with cytomegalovirus. The authors suggested that the approach could potentially be extended to other disease states and immunological phenotypes. Most TCR sequences were observed very rarely across donors, whereas some public TCRs were present in many individuals. In an earlier analysis of 587 of the donors, most TCR beta V segments appeared in productive rearrangements about 87% or about 30% of the time, broadly matching IMGT annotations. V-gene and J-gene trimming of TCR beta chains was associated with a missense DCLRE1C variant in a later genetic analysis, and the association was replicated in an independent cohort. A few of the identified cytomegalovirus-associated TCR beta chains were confirmed in vitro to be specific for cytomegalovirus antigens. A later genetic analysis reported fewer N-insertions in productive TCRs among donors in an Asian-associated ancestry cluster than the roughly 620-donor mean. Because counts were too low, 15 to 20 rarely observed V segments, including chromosome 9 orphons, were excluded from the earlier analysis of 587 of the donors. The classifier was reported to diagnose cytomegalovirus status with high specificity and sensitivity in both the original cohort and the validation cohort. A cluster of highly shared sequence variants was judged likely to be a technical artifact of the sequencing pipeline. According to a later analysis, parvovirus B19, influenza, CMV and Epstein-Barr virus appeared linked to several top co-occurrence clusters. Most CMV-associated TCR beta chains appeared to be HLA-restricted in a later analysis, and the HLA associations seemed to be driven largely by CMV exposure. Roughly uniform sequencing depth across donors was assumed in presence/absence analyses, although this assumption may not hold.

Library prep was done by the immunoSEQ multiplex PCR assay. A mixture of 60 forward primers for TCR Vbeta segments and 13 reverse primers for TCR Jbeta segments was used in the multiplex PCR. The CDR3 region of rearranged TCR beta genes was amplified from genomic DNA by a multiplex PCR assay. The Illumina HiSeq System was used to sequence the amplified TCR beta libraries as 87-base-pair reads. Per the original workflow: Across the roughly 640 repertoires, a later analysis counted 75 million to 90 million unique TCR beta chains, 9.5 million to 13 million of which were shared by at least two donors. Raw reads were error-corrected and collapsed into unique sequences with a nearest-neighbor algorithm that merged closely related sequences to remove PCR and sequencing errors. CDR3 sequences were aligned to IMGT reference sequences to assign V, D and J gene segments. For a sequence to be retained, a match of at least six nucleotides to both a V gene segment and a J gene segment was required. Rearrangements were classified as productive when the CDR3 lacked stop codons and remained in frame with V and J, and all other rearrangements were classified as non-productive. CDR3 was defined according to IMGT convention as the region running from the second conserved V-encoded cysteine to the conserved J-encoded phenylalanine. The earlier analysis of some 580 of the donors excluded any sequence lacking an unambiguous match to a single V gene segment. In an earlier analysis of more than 500 of the donors, a V segment was called functional when productive rearrangements were above 56.7%, and segregating when the standard deviation between donors exceeded 5%. A statistical classification framework was developed to diagnose cytomegalovirus status using the catalog of TCR beta chain sequences. In a later analysis, TCR nucleotide sequences were compared against IMGT/GENE-DB human TR gene sequences so that V and J genes could be assigned. A later analysis assigned CDR3 sequences and most-parsimonious VDJ recombination scenarios with the TCRdist pipeline. In a later analysis, every TCR beta chain was defined by the combination of its CDR3 amino acid sequence and its V-gene family, and reads without a unique V-gene family were dropped. To address suspected cross-contamination and a sequencing artifact, a later analysis removed 592 highly shared, low-generation-probability nucleotide sequences. In a later analysis, a clonal expansion index for each public chain was calculated from normalized within-repertoire ranks of inferred template counts. Generation probabilities in a later analysis came from a VDJ recombination model fitted to out-of-frame rearrangements, and those results were checked against IGoR. Hypergeometric tests were used in a later analysis to score TCR-TCR, TCR-HLA and TCR-CMV co-occurrence, with a repertoire-size bias correction applied to the TCR pairs. In a later analysis, false discovery rates were estimated by permuting HLA or CMV assignments 20 times. A later analysis grouped co-occurring TCRs with DBSCAN, adding TCRdist sequence similarity when clustering within HLA-allele-positive subsets. Repertoires with fewer than 30,000 or more than 120,000 public chains, plus five repertoires with anomalous nucleotide sharing, were excluded from co-occurrence clustering. TCRdb retrieved this table from immuneACCESS and kept in-frame rearrangements only. Not all clones are present; in checked studies, unresolved V genes account for under half, and no reason is known for the remainder. V and J calls plus clone size are reproduced from that table; the DNA served to infer D and trimming. For this sample the table gives around 180,000 clones, of which about four fifths were detected only once. The ten top clones hold 0.25% to 0.3% of the sample.

As concerns this clone: Its antigen is not yet known. No quality values exist for individual bases; no much larger clone is one base distant.

The CDR3 starts with the cysteine, ends with the phenylalanine, and has 14 residues. Only the CDR3 region is kept as DNA, spanning 42 bases read in frame from base 1. CDR1 and CDR2, looked up from the germline V gene, are MNHNS and SASEGT. V loses 3 bases at its end and J loses 4 bases; junction bases beyond the gene matches: 5. The cohort consisted of 600 or so healthy bone marrow donors. At the time of sampling, all cohort members were nominally healthy, though unrecorded immune exposures were likely present. The donor tested CMV seronegative and was one of the 352 seronegative cohort members. A peripheral blood sample was provided by each donor, and peripheral blood mononuclear cells were used for TCR beta sequencing. Genomic DNA was extracted from the blood cell samples with the Qiagen DNeasy Blood Extraction Kit.

This sequence was found in a boy younger than 18 in good health and CMV-seronegative. This sequence uses TRBV6-1 and TRBJ2-5, with TRBD1 identical over 7 junction bases. The sequencing input was PBMCs. The CDR3: CASSEDRMGETQYF. DNA sequence: TGTGCCAGCAGTGAGGACAGGATGGGAGAGACCCAGTACTTC.